A selection of T cell receptor beta chains follows, all from one sample in a study of blood T cells in healthy people across ages. TCRdb analysed the 5' RACE reads with MiXCR anew, one entry per CDR3 protein. The sample lists approximately 850,000 distinct CDR3 sequences, about three fifths seen once, with 20% to 25% in the top ten. The sequenced sample was blood. Every receptor here comes from a man younger than 40 in good health. CDR3s include the opening cysteine and the closing phenylalanine or tryptophan. The order of the fields is D gene, J gene, clone size, V gene, CDR3 DNA, CDR3 protein. A D gene is named only where the DNA matches it firmly. A row's size may be missing; if present it is once, few, many or a size class.

d_call: TRBD1; j_call: TRBJ1-1; clone_size: .; v_call: TRBV20-1; cdr3_nt: TGCAGTGCTAGTCGACAGGGGCTTGAAGCTTTCTTT; cdr3_aa: CSASRQGLEAFF
d_call: .; j_call: TRBJ2-3; clone_size: .; v_call: TRBV10-3; cdr3_nt: TGTGCCATCAGTGGGATGGCTAGCGGCACAGATACGCAGTATTTT; cdr3_aa: CAISGMASGTDTQYF
d_call: .; j_call: TRBJ2-2; clone_size: once; v_call: TRBV3-1; cdr3_nt: TGTGCCAGCAGCCGGGGGGAAGGAACCGGGGAGCTGTTTTTT; cdr3_aa: CASSRGEGTGELFF
d_call: .; j_call: TRBJ2-7; clone_size: .; v_call: TRBV3-1; cdr3_nt: TGTGCCAGCAGCCAAGATCTTTTCGAGCAGTACTTC; cdr3_aa: CASSQDLFEQYF
d_call: .; j_call: TRBJ2-2; clone_size: .; v_call: TRBV20-1; cdr3_nt: TGCAGTGCTAGAGATTTACAGAACACCGGGGAGCTGTTTTTT; cdr3_aa: CSARDLQNTGELFF
d_call: .; j_call: TRBJ2-5; clone_size: .; v_call: TRBV7-2; cdr3_nt: TGTGCCAGCAGCGACCGACCCAGGGAGACCCAGTACTTC; cdr3_aa: CASSDRPRETQYF
d_call: TRBD2; j_call: TRBJ2-1; clone_size: .; v_call: TRBV11-2; cdr3_nt: TGTGCCAGCAGCTCGGGACTAGCGGGTAGTGAGCAGTTCTTC; cdr3_aa: CASSSGLAGSEQFF
d_call: .; j_call: TRBJ1-2; clone_size: .; v_call: TRBV6-5; cdr3_nt: TGTGCCAGCAGTTACTCGGGGGGCGCTTACTATGGCTACACCTTC; cdr3_aa: CASSYSGGAYYGYTF
d_call: .; j_call: TRBJ2-1; clone_size: .; v_call: TRBV24-1; cdr3_nt: TGTGCCACCAGTGGTAACAATGAGCAGTTCTTC; cdr3_aa: CATSGNNEQFF
d_call: .; j_call: TRBJ1-5; clone_size: .; v_call: TRBV28; cdr3_nt: TGTGCCAGCAGTTTATTATCTAGCAATCAGCCCCAGCATTTT; cdr3_aa: CASSLLSSNQPQHF
d_call: TRBD1; j_call: TRBJ1-1; clone_size: .; v_call: TRBV12-3/TRBV12-4; cdr3_nt: TGTGCCGGCATCCCCACAGGGGGCAAGACTGAAGCTTTCTTT; cdr3_aa: CAGIPTGGKTEAFF
d_call: TRBD1; j_call: TRBJ2-3; clone_size: .; v_call: TRBV20-1; cdr3_nt: TGCAGTGCCGGCCGGACAGGGGATGACACAGATACGCAGTATTTT; cdr3_aa: CSAGRTGDDTDTQYF
d_call: TRBD2; j_call: TRBJ2-4; clone_size: .; v_call: TRBV12-3/TRBV12-4; cdr3_nt: TGTGCCAGCAGGGCCGGGACTAGCGACCTTCAGTACTTC; cdr3_aa: CASRAGTSDLQYF
d_call: .; j_call: TRBJ2-1; clone_size: .; v_call: TRBV7-2; cdr3_nt: TGTGCCAGCAGCTCAGAGAGCAGAAATGAGCAGTTCTTC; cdr3_aa: CASSSESRNEQFF
d_call: .; j_call: TRBJ1-6; clone_size: .; v_call: TRBV20-1; cdr3_nt: TGCAGTGCTAGAGTGCCCGGGGACGGGAGGTGGAATTCACCCCTCCACTTT; cdr3_aa: CSARVPGDGRWNSPLHF
d_call: .; j_call: TRBJ1-1; clone_size: .; v_call: TRBV11-2; cdr3_nt: TGTGCCAGCAGCATGACAGAAAAGGCTTTCTTT; cdr3_aa: CASSMTEKAFF
d_call: .; j_call: TRBJ1-1; clone_size: once; v_call: TRBV6-2/TRBV6-3; cdr3_nt: TGTGCCAGCACCCACCCCGGGCAGGGTAAGAGTGAAGCTTTCTTT; cdr3_aa: CASTHPGQGKSEAFF
d_call: TRBD2; j_call: TRBJ2-5; clone_size: .; v_call: TRBV6-5; cdr3_nt: TGTGCCAGCAGTTACTCGACTAGCGGGGGAGAGACCCAGTACTTC; cdr3_aa: CASSYSTSGGETQYF
d_call: TRBD2; j_call: TRBJ2-7; clone_size: few; v_call: TRBV3-1; cdr3_nt: TGTGCCAGCAGCCCTAGCGGGAGAGAGTACGAGCAGTACTTC; cdr3_aa: CASSPSGREYEQYF
d_call: .; j_call: TRBJ1-2; clone_size: .; v_call: TRBV29-1; cdr3_nt: TGCAGCGCTGAACCCCCTGGGTTAGGCTATGGCTACACCTTC; cdr3_aa: CSAEPPGLGYGYTF
d_call: .; j_call: TRBJ2-3; clone_size: .; v_call: TRBV4-2; cdr3_nt: TGTGCCAGCAGCTCGCCGCGCAAAAATACGCAGTATTTT; cdr3_aa: CASSSPRKNTQYF
d_call: TRBD2; j_call: TRBJ2-1; clone_size: .; v_call: TRBV9; cdr3_nt: TGTGCCAGCAGCCACGGGACTAGCGGGCGCTCCTACAATGAGCAGTTCTTC; cdr3_aa: CASSHGTSGRSYNEQFF
d_call: TRBD2; j_call: TRBJ2-5; clone_size: .; v_call: TRBV27; cdr3_nt: TGTGCCAGCAGTCCTAGCGGGGGCCCCCAAGAGACCCAGTACTTC; cdr3_aa: CASSPSGGPQETQYF
d_call: .; j_call: TRBJ2-3; clone_size: .; v_call: TRBV5-1; cdr3_nt: TGCGCCAGCAGGGCCCGAAGGGGCACAGATACGCAGTATTTT; cdr3_aa: CASRARRGTDTQYF
d_call: .; j_call: TRBJ2-5; clone_size: few; v_call: TRBV6-1; cdr3_nt: TGTGCCAGCAGAGCTCGGGTGGCGGTGGGGCAAGAGACCCAGTACTTC; cdr3_aa: CASRARVAVGQETQYF
d_call: .; j_call: TRBJ1-1; clone_size: once; v_call: TRBV5-1; cdr3_nt: TGCGCCAGCAGCTTCTATGGACAGCTGAACACTGAAGCTTTCTTT; cdr3_aa: CASSFYGQLNTEAFF
d_call: .; j_call: TRBJ2-5; clone_size: .; v_call: TRBV7-2; cdr3_nt: TGTGCCAGCAGCTTATTCCGGGGGGCGGTCGAGACCCAGTACTTC; cdr3_aa: CASSLFRGAVETQYF